The 28 T cell receptor beta chains given below trace back to one sample, sequenced in a study of shared clonotypes between healthy human individuals. Naive CD8 populations comprised CD45RO-negative cells positively selected for CCR7, excluding terminally differentiated effector memory CD45RA+ cells. Libraries were prepared by immunoSEQ multiplex PCR; TCRdb keeps only in-frame clonotypes and omits some of them. The sample contains approximately 2,000,000 clones, over 85% of which appear only once. What was sequenced was naive CD8+ T cells from PBMCs. Receptors originate from a man younger than 35 in good health. Some clones in this sample may be carry-over from other donors' samples.

This clone has just one count. This chain joins TRBV28 and TRBJ2-7, with D unresolved. Between the trimmed V and J ends, which lost 6 bases and 4 bases, there was a span of 16 bases. The V gene's germline CDR1 is MDHEN and CDR2 SYDVKM. The CDR3 is 14 residues long. Here the CDR3 DNA reads TGTGCCAGCAGCCCACTCATACGTAAATACGAGCAGTACTTC. Its translation: CASSPLIRKYEQYF.

Note on this clone: Additional DNA sequences in this sample encode the identical CDR3. This chain uses TRBV27 with TRBJ2-1; 11 nucleotides agree with TRBD2. J was trimmed by 0 bases and V by 3 bases; bases with no gene match: 7. Germline V gene sequence: CDR1 MNHEY, CDR2 SMNVEV (reference sequence). CDR3 length equals 18 residues. The CDR3 reads CASSFLGTSGPSYNEQFF. In nucleotides, the CDR3 is TGTGCCAGCAGTTTCCTTGGGACTAGCGGACCCTCCTACAATGAGCAGTTCTTC.

This sequence joins TRBV5-1 and TRBJ2-5, with D perhaps matching TRBD2 (6 bases). The V end was cut by 4 bases, the J end by 2 bases, with 15 bases between. The CDR3 loop spans 15 amino acids. CDR1 SGHRS and CDR2 YFSETQ come from the germline V gene. Written as DNA, the CDR3 is TGCGCCAGCAGCAGAACCCGGGAGCGTCAAGAGACCCAGTACTTC. Protein sequence: CASSRTRERQETQYF. The variable domain in full, completed from reference TRBV5-1 and TRBJ2-5, reads KAGVTQTPRYLIKTRGQQVTLSCSPISGHRSVSWYQQTPGQGLQFLFEYFSETQRNKGNFPGRFSGRQFSNSRSEMNVSTLELGDSALYLCASSRTRERQETQYFGPGTRLLVL.

The V call is TRBV9, the J call TRBJ2-6; 7 bases are shared with TRBD2. The germline V gene encodes CDR1 SGDLS and CDR2 YYNGEE. V gave up 4 bases and J gave up 0 bases; unmatched junction bases: 4. The CDR3 is 16 amino acids. CDR3 DNA: TGTGCCAGCAGCTCCGAGCGGGGCTCTGGGGCCAACGTCCTGACTTTC. Translation: CASSSERGSGANVLTF.

The gene calls are TRBV7-2 and TRBJ2-7; possibly TRBD2 for D (5 bases). Trimming removed 7 bases from V and 3 bases from J, with 10 bases in between. The CDR3 totals 12 residues. CDR1 SGHTA and CDR2 FQGNSA come from the germline V gene. CDR3 protein: CASTQEGYEQYF. CDR3 coding DNA: TGTGCCAGCACCCAAGAGGGCTACGAGCAGTACTTC.

CDR3: CASSAGTDNSNQPQHF. In nucleotides, the CDR3 is TGTGCCAGCAGCGCAGGGACGGACAATAGCAATCAGCCCCAGCATTTT. The J gene is TRBJ1-5, the V gene TRBV9; D may be TRBD1 (5 bases). The CDR3 is made up of 16 amino acids. V shed 3 bases and J shed 0 bases, with 13 bases lying between them. Germline V gene sequence: CDR1 SGDLS, CDR2 YYNGEE.

The chain carries TRBV27 and TRBJ2-1, with D possibly being TRBD1 (6 bases). V was clipped by 6 bases and J by 8 bases, with 17 bases between them. The CDR3 totals 14 residues. CDR1 MNHEY and CDR2 SMNVEV come from the germline V gene (reference sequence). CDR3 nucleotide sequence: TGTGCCAGCAGCTATACGGACAGTAGAGATGAGCAGTTCTTC. Amino acid sequence: CASSYTDSRDEQFF.

The chain is built from TRBV27 and TRBJ2-5; D might be TRBD1 or TRBD2, each matching 5 bases. The CDR3 totals 13 residues. CDR1 is MNHEY and CDR2 is SMNVEV in the germline V gene (reference sequence). Trimming took off 5 bases at V and 4 bases at J, with 11 bases between the two ends. CDR3 sequence reads: CASSPGTRETQYF. The DNA of the CDR3 is TGTGCCAGCAGTCCTGGGACGAGAGAGACCCAGTACTTC.

The rearrangement uses TRBV7-3 and TRBJ1-1; D uncertain. Trimming cost V 5 bases and J 8 bases, with 18 bases left between them. Germline CDR1 and CDR2: SGHTA and FQGTGA. CDR3 length: 14 amino acids. CDR3 amino acids: CASSPTGVAHEAFF. The CDR3 nucleotides read TGTGCCAGCAGCCCCACTGGGGTGGCCCACGAAGCTTTCTTT.

This clone was seen a single time. This chain uses TRBV28 with TRBJ1-3; 10 nucleotides line up with TRBD1. The J segment lost 2 bases and the V segment lost 3 bases, leaving 13 bases of the junction unmatched. This CDR3 is 19 amino acids long. Per the germline V gene, CDR1 is MDHEN and CDR2 is SYDVKM. The CDR3 DNA reads as TGTGCCAGCAGTTTCCCCACGGGACAGGGGTTTCTACCTGGAAACACCATATATTTT. This gives the protein CASSFPTGQGFLPGNTIYF.

This chain joins TRBV4-2 and TRBJ2-7; a weak D match, TRBD2 (5 bases). From germline, CDR1 is LGHNA and CDR2 YNFKEQ. The CDR3 loop spans 15 amino acids. The V end was cut by 0 bases, the J end by 4 bases, with 13 bases between. The CDR3 loop is CASSQEVGGLYEQYF. CDR3 nucleotides: TGTGCCAGCAGCCAAGAGGTGGGCGGGCTTTACGAGCAGTACTTC.

The chain combines TRBV27 with TRBJ2-7; no clear D. Germline V gives CDR1 MNHEY, CDR2 SMNVEV (reference sequence). The V end was cut by 6 bases, the J end by 2 bases, with 11 bases between. There are 13 residues in the CDR3. Here the CDR3 reads CASRMLSTYEQYF. CDR3 DNA sequence: TGTGCCAGCAGAATGCTTTCCACCTACGAGCAGTACTTC.

In regard to this clone: The sample holds other DNA sequences that translate to the same CDR3. This sequence joins TRBV27 and TRBJ2-7, with TRBD2 as a possible D gene (5 bases). V dropped 6 bases and J dropped 7 bases, with 10 bases sitting between them. The CDR3 is 11 amino acids. In germline, CDR1 is MNHEY, CDR2 SMNVEV (reference sequence). The chain's CDR3 is CASSKGGEQYF. The CDR3 coding sequence is TGTGCCAGCAGCAAGGGCGGGGAGCAGTACTTC.

A few counts support this clone. The V call is TRBV27, the J call TRBJ1-4; D unresolved. Germline CDR1 and CDR2: MNHEY and SMNVEV (reference sequence). The CDR3 spans 16 residues. Trimming took 5 bases from V and 6 from J, leaving 19 bases between them. The CDR3 DNA follows: TGTGCCAGCAGTCCGGATCGAGGGCCCATCGATGAAAAACTGTTTTTT. Amino acids: CASSPDRGPIDEKLFF.

The chain is built from TRBV5-8 and TRBJ2-1; 10 positions match TRBD2. The CDR3 extends over 16 amino acids. V lost 5 bases, J lost 8 bases, and 13 bases stayed unmatched. Germline V gene lookup returns CDR1 SGHTS and CDR2 YDEGEE. Here the CDR3 DNA reads TGTGCCAGCAGACGACCGGGACTAGCGATATGGGATGAGCAGTTCTTC. It codes for CASRRPGLAIWDEQFF.

The rearrangement links TRBV6-6 to TRBJ2-7; 7 nucleotides align to TRBD2. The CDR3 consists of 15 residues. Germline V lookup: CDR1 MNHNY, CDR2 SVGAGI (reference sequence). The trim removed 2 bases at V and 4 bases at J, leaving 8 bases unmatched. The CDR3 DNA reads TGTGCCAGCAGTTACGCCTCGGGGGGATGGTACGAGCAGTACTTC. Its translation: CASSYASGGWYEQYF.

About this clone: The identical CDR3 is also encoded by other nucleotide sequences in the sample. The chain has TRBV27 and TRBJ2-7, with 12 positions matching TRBD2. CDR1 MNHEY and CDR2 SMNVEV come from the germline V gene (reference sequence). Trimming cost V 5 bases and J 2 bases; bases outside gene matches: 1. This CDR3 region has 14 residues. CDR3 coding DNA: TGTGCCAGCAGTCTAGCGGGAGGGACCTACGAGCAGTACTTC. Its protein is CASSLAGGTYEQYF.

V gene TRBV27 combines with J gene TRBJ2-7; either TRBD1 or TRBD2 may supply D (6 bases each). There are 15 residues in the CDR3. Germline-derived CDR1 and CDR2 are MNHEY and SMNVEV (reference sequence). Trimming took off 5 bases at V and 3 bases at J, with 17 bases between the two ends. DNA for the CDR3: TGTGCCAGCAGTACCCCGAGGAGGGGGGTCTACGAGCAGTACTTC. Translated, it gives CASSTPRRGVYEQYF.

The chain carries TRBV7-6 and TRBJ2-1; maybe TRBD2 (5 bases). This CDR3 is built from 15 residues. Trimming shortened V by 5 bases and J by 0 bases, and 11 bases separated the two germline ends. The germline V gene encodes CDR1 SGHVS and CDR2 FNYEAQ. CDR3 coding DNA: TGTGCCAGCAGCCAACAGCGGTCCTCCTACAATGAGCAGTTCTTC. This encodes CASSQQRSSYNEQFF.

This sequence joins TRBV27 and TRBJ2-7; D is possibly TRBD2 (7 bases). The CDR3 totals 13 residues. V lost 5 bases and J lost 7, with 15 bases in between. Germline CDR1 is MNHEY and CDR2 is SMNVEV (reference sequence). The CDR3 region is CASSTVGGREQYF. The CDR3 coding sequence is TGTGCCAGCAGTACTGTGGGGGGGCGAGAGCAGTACTTC.

This rearrangement joins TRBV6-5 to TRBJ1-1; 10 nucleotides align to TRBD1. Germline CDR1 and CDR2: MNHEY and SVGAGI. With 5 bases clipped from V and 5 bases from J, the junction kept 5 bases outside the gene matches. The CDR3 length is 14 residues. This CDR3 reads CASSVRTGGTEAFF. Here the CDR3 DNA reads TGTGCCAGCAGTGTACGGACAGGGGGGACTGAAGCTTTCTTT.

J is TRBJ2-1 and V is TRBV27; 11 positions agree with TRBD2. Germline CDR1 and CDR2: MNHEY and SMNVEV (reference sequence). V was pared by 2 bases and J by 6 bases, with 12 bases of the junction left unmatched. This CDR3 contains 18 residues. CDR3 DNA: TGTGCCAGCAGTTTACTCATGGTGACTAGCGGGGTTCTCAATGAGCAGTTCTTC. This codes for CASSLLMVTSGVLNEQFF.

CDR3 sequence: CASSSGLAGGPENEQFF. The CDR3 nucleotides read TGTGCCAGCAGCTCGGGACTAGCGGGAGGGCCTGAAAATGAGCAGTTCTTC. The chain combines TRBV7-9 with TRBJ2-1, with TRBD2 matching over 16 bases. Trimming took 4 bases from V and 7 from J; bases not matched to a gene: 7. Germline CDR1 and CDR2: SEHNR and FQNEAQ (reference sequence). The CDR3 totals 17 residues.

The count of this clone is one. The chain has TRBV27 and TRBJ2-7; 12 nucleotides agree with TRBD2. Trimming took 5 bases from V and 7 from J; bases not matched to a gene: 12. This CDR3 region has 16 residues. The germline CDR1 and CDR2 sequences are MNHEY and SMNVEV (reference sequence). CDR3 amino acids: CASSPQGLAGYLEQYF. The CDR3, as DNA: TGTGCCAGCAGTCCGCAAGGACTAGCGGGGTACTTGGAGCAGTACTTC.

This sequence joins TRBV6-7 and TRBJ2-5, with TRBD2 as a possible D gene (5 bases). TRBV6-7 is an ORF for which the function is uncertain. The CDR3 contains 16 residues. The V end lost 0 bases, the J end lost 2 bases, and 13 bases lay between the germline ends. The CDR3 DNA sequence: TGTGCCAGCAGTTACTCGATCCCCGGGAAGCAAGAGACCCAGTACTTC. Its protein product is CASSYSIPGKQETQYF.

The V gene is TRBV27, the J gene TRBJ1-1; maybe TRBD1 (5 bases). Per the germline V gene, CDR1 is MNHEY and CDR2 is SMNVEV (reference sequence). The CDR3 is 17 amino acids. V lost 2 bases and J lost 2, with 18 bases in between. The CDR3 region is CASSLRIPRVGNTEAFF. The CDR3 coding sequence is TGTGCCAGCAGTTTACGAATACCCAGGGTAGGTAACACTGAAGCTTTCTTT.

This chain links TRBV2 with TRBJ2-5, with 9 bases fitting TRBD1. The CDR3 covers 16 residues. J lost 5 bases, V lost 5 bases, and 12 bases had no gene match. Germline loops: CDR1 SNHLY, CDR2 FYNNEI. This CDR3 reads CASSYLGTGQGETQYF. DNA for the CDR3: TGTGCCAGCAGTTACCTCGGGACAGGGCAAGGGGAGACCCAGTACTTC.

This chain joins TRBV10-3 and TRBJ2-6; D could derive from TRBD1 or TRBD2 (5 bases each). The ends were cut back, 6 bases at V and 0 bases at J, with 18 bases in the middle. The CDR3 totals 18 residues. Germline CDR1 ENHRY, CDR2 SYGVKD. The CDR3, as DNA: TGTGCCATCAGCAACCCGGGGCAGGGACCCTCTGGGGCCAACGTCCTGACTTTC. Amino acids: CAISNPGQGPSGANVLTF.